The next 20 T cell receptor beta chains were all read from a single sample in a study of blood T cell repertoires in COVID-19. Generated by immunoSEQ multiplex PCR, the TCRdb table keeps only in-frame clones and is missing some. The sample includes roughly 190,000 clones, roughly 81% seen only once; the top ten take roughly 11%. The sequencing sample was made of peripheral blood. Receptors were obtained from a woman aged 40 to 49 with COVID-19, enrolled during active disease.

The gene calls are TRBV7-8 and TRBJ2-4; 7 nucleotides agree with TRBD2. Germline loops: CDR1 SGHVS, CDR2 FQNEAQ. The CDR3 is made up of 12 amino acids. V trimming: 5 bases; J trimming: 7 bases; junction bases outside the gene matches: 2. In nucleotides, the CDR3 is TGTGCCAGCAGCCCCGGGGGGAACATTCAGTACTTC. It encodes CASSPGGNIQYF.

J is TRBJ2-6 and V is TRBV25-1; D unclear. Trimming pared 6 bases from V and 2 bases from J, leaving 11 bases between. Looked up from germline, CDR1 is MGHDK and CDR2 is SYGVNS. The CDR3 is 15 residues long. This chain's CDR3 is CASSRLQAGANVLTF. For the CDR3, the DNA is TGTGCCAGCAGCAGACTTCAAGCTGGGGCCAACGTCCTGACTTTC.

This sequence joins TRBV28 and TRBJ1-2; 7 bases align to TRBD1. Germline CDR1 and CDR2: MDHEN and SYDVKM. The CDR3 covers 15 residues. V trimming: 5 bases; J trimming: 8 bases; junction bases outside the gene matches: 14. CDR3 DNA sequence: TGTGCCAGCAGTAGCCCCGGAGAGGGGGCGGGGGGCTACACCTTC. Its protein product is CASSSPGEGAGGYTF.

The V and J genes are TRBV5-1 and TRBJ2-1; TRBD1 might be the D (7 bases). Per germline, CDR1 SGHRS and CDR2 YFSETQ. This CDR3 has 15 residues. V shed 0 bases and J shed 5 bases, with 12 bases lying between them. The CDR3 loop is CASSLVGRGDNEQFF. The CDR3 coding sequence is TGCGCCAGCAGCTTGGTGGGCAGGGGGGACAATGAGCAGTTCTTC.

The chain has TRBV10-3 and TRBJ1-1; 9 bases are a match to TRBD1. V shed 6 bases and J 0 bases; nucleotides not matched to a gene: 11. Per germline, CDR1 ENHRY and CDR2 SYGVKD. The CDR3 covers 17 residues. The CDR3 bases are TGTGCCATCAGCGGGACAGGGCGAATTCTCATGAACACTGAAGCTTTCTTT. Its protein is CAISGTGRILMNTEAFF.

For the CDR3, the DNA is TGTGCCAGCAGCCGTCTTGAGGATAAACTGTTTTTT. Translating it yields CASSRLEDKLFF. The rearrangement joins TRBV3-1 (or the pseudogene TRBV3-2) to TRBJ1-4; D is undetermined. Germline V gene lookup returns CDR1 LGHDT and CDR2 YNNKEL (reference sequence). V was trimmed by 4 bases and J by 11 bases, leaving 11 bases between them. CDR3 size: 12 residues.

This clone has just a few counts. This rearrangement joins TRBV28 to TRBJ1-5; D is ambiguous. CDR1 and CDR2 from the germline V gene are MDHEN and SYDVKM. The CDR3 runs 11 residues. The V end lost 2 bases, the J end lost 7 bases, and 3 bases lay between the germline ends. The CDR3 DNA sequence: TGTGCCAGCAGTTTAGGCCAGCCCCAGCATTTT. Encoded protein: CASSLGQPQHF.

The V gene is TRBV21-1, the J gene TRBJ2-7; no check of the table's D call, TRBD2, against the DNA was made. TRBV21-1 represents a pseudogene. CDR3 size: 17 residues. The CDR3 is CASSKEVRTSELYEQYF. The CDR3 DNA reads TGTGCCAGCAGCAAAGAAGTCCGGACTAGCGAGCTCTACGAGCAGTACTTC.

This clone was detected a few times. The chain joins TRBV7-2 to TRBJ2-5, with D perhaps TRBD2 (6 bases). Trimming stripped 3 bases from V and 5 bases from J, with 10 bases between. CDR3 length: 13 amino acids. Per germline, CDR1 SGHTA and CDR2 FQGNSA. For the CDR3, the DNA is TGTGCCAGCAGCTTCTCTAGCGCTGAGACCCAGTACTTC. Translated, it gives CASSFSSAETQYF.

Concerning this clone: Other DNA sequences in the sample encode the same CDR3. For the CDR3, the DNA is TGTGCCAGTAGCTGGACAGGGAACACTGAAGCTTTCTTT. It codes for CASSWTGNTEAFF. V gene TRBV19 combines with J gene TRBJ1-1; 7 bases line up with TRBD1. V lost 6 bases, J lost 1 base, and 2 bases stayed unmatched. Germline V gives CDR1 LNHDA, CDR2 SQIVND (reference sequence). The CDR3 is made up of 13 amino acids.

The chain has TRBV19 and TRBJ1-2; 7 bases map to TRBD1. J gave up 8 bases and V 5 bases, and 11 bases lay outside the gene matches. The V gene's germline CDR1 is LNHDA and CDR2 SQIVND (reference sequence). This CDR3 spans 14 amino acids. CDR3 sequence (DNA): TGTGCCAGTAGTTTCAACGGACAGGCTCCCGGCTACACCTTC. It codes for CASSFNGQAPGYTF.

Concerning this clone: This is likely an artifact of a read error, given a far larger clone one base away. V and J are TRBV5-8 and TRBJ1-2; D not certain. Germline loops: CDR1 SGHTS, CDR2 YDEGEE. The V end lost 1 base, the J end lost 5 bases, and 9 bases lay between the germline ends. The CDR3 is 13 amino acids. CDR3: CASSLSEDYGYTF. The CDR3 DNA is TGTGCCAGCAGCTTGTCGGAGGATTATGGCTACACCTTC.

The CDR3 sequence: CASRTGMGSPLHF. The CDR3 DNA reads as TGTGCCAGCAGAACAGGGATGGGTTCACCCCTCCACTTT. This chain connects TRBV2 to TRBJ1-6; a weak D match, TRBD1 (6 bases). Germline V gene sequence: CDR1 SNHLY, CDR2 FYNNEI. Trimming took 6 bases from V and 9 from J, leaving 12 bases between them. The CDR3 runs 13 residues.

J is TRBJ2-7 and V is TRBV29-1; TRBD1 matches 8 bases. This CDR3 is built from 12 residues. Germline CDR1 and CDR2: SQVTM and ANQGSEA. Trimming removed 4 bases from V and 5 bases from J; junction bases left unmatched: 4. Here the CDR3 DNA reads TGCAGCGTTGTAACAGGGGGGAACGAGCAGTACTTC. The encoded protein is CSVVTGGNEQYF.

CDR3 sequence: CASSPGTAEAFF. Written as DNA, the CDR3 is TGTGCCAGCAGCCCCGGGACAGCAGAAGCTTTCTTT. The chain links TRBV11-2 to TRBJ1-1; 7 positions agree with TRBD1. V lost 5 bases, J lost 8 bases, and 5 bases stayed unmatched. CDR1 and CDR2 (germline): SGHAT, FQNNGV. The CDR3 loop spans 12 amino acids. The full variable domain, with the rest looked up from reference TRBV11-2 and TRBJ1-1, is EAGVAQSPRYKIIEKRQSVAFWCNPISGHATLYWYQQILGQGPKLLIQFQNNGVVDDSQLPKDRFSAERLKGVDSTLKIQPAKLEDSAVYLCASSPGTAEAFFGQGTRLTVV.

The J gene is TRBJ2-5, the V gene TRBV28; D gene uncertain. V lost 2 bases and J lost 2, with 6 bases in between. Germline assignment: CDR1 MDHEN and CDR2 SYDVKM. The CDR3 is 13 residues long. The CDR3 spells CASSLDIQETQYF. CDR3 nucleotides: TGTGCCAGCAGTTTAGACATTCAAGAGACCCAGTACTTC. Variable domain in full (rest from reference TRBV28 and TRBJ2-5): DVKVTQSSRYLVKRTGEKVFLECVQDMDHENMFWYRQDPGLGLRLIYFSYDVKMKEKGDIPEGYSVSREKKERFSLILESASTNQTSMYLCASSLDIQETQYFGPGTRLLVL.

V gene TRBV6-5 combines with J gene TRBJ2-7, with 7 positions matching TRBD1. The CDR3 has 12 residues. Germline CDR1 reads MNHEY; CDR2 reads SVGAGI. J gave up 2 bases and V 8 bases, and 3 bases lay outside the gene matches. Written as DNA, the CDR3 is TGTGCCAGCGGGGACAGTCCCTACGAGCAGTACTTC. Residues: CASGDSPYEQYF.

This chain uses TRBV7-3 with TRBJ2-5; TRBD1 aligns across 7 bases. V lost 4 bases, J lost 2 bases, and 1 base stayed unmatched. The CDR3 sequence is 13 residues long. Germline V lookup: CDR1 SGHTA, CDR2 FQGTGA. The CDR3, as DNA: TGTGCCAGCAGCTCGGACAGGCAAGAGACCCAGTACTTC. Its translation: CASSSDRQETQYF. The full variable domain, its missing parts supplied by reference TRBV7-3 and TRBJ2-5, is GAGVSQTPSNKVTEKGKYVELRCDPISGHTALYWYRQSLGQGPEFLIYFQGTGAADDSGLPNDRFFAVRPEGSVSTLKIQRTERGDSAVYLCASSSDRQETQYFGPGTRLLVL.

This chain joins TRBV19 and TRBJ1-1; no reliable D call. This CDR3 spans 13 amino acids. The germline gives CDR1 LNHDA, CDR2 SQIVND (reference sequence). Trimming stripped 6 bases from V and 0 bases from J, with 8 bases between. The CDR3 region is CASSGVMNTEAFF. The DNA for the CDR3 is TGTGCCAGTAGCGGAGTCATGAACACTGAAGCTTTCTTT.

Only a few counts were recorded for this clone. The CDR3: CASSGTNRVNYGYTF. The DNA for the CDR3 is TGTGCCAGCAGTGGTACTAACAGGGTAAACTATGGCTACACCTTC. V and J are TRBV28 and TRBJ1-2, with a weak D call TRBD1 (6 bases). The CDR3 loop spans 15 amino acids. V was shortened by 5 bases and J by 2 bases, with 15 bases between the two germline ends. CDR1 and CDR2 from the germline V gene are MDHEN and SYDVKM.